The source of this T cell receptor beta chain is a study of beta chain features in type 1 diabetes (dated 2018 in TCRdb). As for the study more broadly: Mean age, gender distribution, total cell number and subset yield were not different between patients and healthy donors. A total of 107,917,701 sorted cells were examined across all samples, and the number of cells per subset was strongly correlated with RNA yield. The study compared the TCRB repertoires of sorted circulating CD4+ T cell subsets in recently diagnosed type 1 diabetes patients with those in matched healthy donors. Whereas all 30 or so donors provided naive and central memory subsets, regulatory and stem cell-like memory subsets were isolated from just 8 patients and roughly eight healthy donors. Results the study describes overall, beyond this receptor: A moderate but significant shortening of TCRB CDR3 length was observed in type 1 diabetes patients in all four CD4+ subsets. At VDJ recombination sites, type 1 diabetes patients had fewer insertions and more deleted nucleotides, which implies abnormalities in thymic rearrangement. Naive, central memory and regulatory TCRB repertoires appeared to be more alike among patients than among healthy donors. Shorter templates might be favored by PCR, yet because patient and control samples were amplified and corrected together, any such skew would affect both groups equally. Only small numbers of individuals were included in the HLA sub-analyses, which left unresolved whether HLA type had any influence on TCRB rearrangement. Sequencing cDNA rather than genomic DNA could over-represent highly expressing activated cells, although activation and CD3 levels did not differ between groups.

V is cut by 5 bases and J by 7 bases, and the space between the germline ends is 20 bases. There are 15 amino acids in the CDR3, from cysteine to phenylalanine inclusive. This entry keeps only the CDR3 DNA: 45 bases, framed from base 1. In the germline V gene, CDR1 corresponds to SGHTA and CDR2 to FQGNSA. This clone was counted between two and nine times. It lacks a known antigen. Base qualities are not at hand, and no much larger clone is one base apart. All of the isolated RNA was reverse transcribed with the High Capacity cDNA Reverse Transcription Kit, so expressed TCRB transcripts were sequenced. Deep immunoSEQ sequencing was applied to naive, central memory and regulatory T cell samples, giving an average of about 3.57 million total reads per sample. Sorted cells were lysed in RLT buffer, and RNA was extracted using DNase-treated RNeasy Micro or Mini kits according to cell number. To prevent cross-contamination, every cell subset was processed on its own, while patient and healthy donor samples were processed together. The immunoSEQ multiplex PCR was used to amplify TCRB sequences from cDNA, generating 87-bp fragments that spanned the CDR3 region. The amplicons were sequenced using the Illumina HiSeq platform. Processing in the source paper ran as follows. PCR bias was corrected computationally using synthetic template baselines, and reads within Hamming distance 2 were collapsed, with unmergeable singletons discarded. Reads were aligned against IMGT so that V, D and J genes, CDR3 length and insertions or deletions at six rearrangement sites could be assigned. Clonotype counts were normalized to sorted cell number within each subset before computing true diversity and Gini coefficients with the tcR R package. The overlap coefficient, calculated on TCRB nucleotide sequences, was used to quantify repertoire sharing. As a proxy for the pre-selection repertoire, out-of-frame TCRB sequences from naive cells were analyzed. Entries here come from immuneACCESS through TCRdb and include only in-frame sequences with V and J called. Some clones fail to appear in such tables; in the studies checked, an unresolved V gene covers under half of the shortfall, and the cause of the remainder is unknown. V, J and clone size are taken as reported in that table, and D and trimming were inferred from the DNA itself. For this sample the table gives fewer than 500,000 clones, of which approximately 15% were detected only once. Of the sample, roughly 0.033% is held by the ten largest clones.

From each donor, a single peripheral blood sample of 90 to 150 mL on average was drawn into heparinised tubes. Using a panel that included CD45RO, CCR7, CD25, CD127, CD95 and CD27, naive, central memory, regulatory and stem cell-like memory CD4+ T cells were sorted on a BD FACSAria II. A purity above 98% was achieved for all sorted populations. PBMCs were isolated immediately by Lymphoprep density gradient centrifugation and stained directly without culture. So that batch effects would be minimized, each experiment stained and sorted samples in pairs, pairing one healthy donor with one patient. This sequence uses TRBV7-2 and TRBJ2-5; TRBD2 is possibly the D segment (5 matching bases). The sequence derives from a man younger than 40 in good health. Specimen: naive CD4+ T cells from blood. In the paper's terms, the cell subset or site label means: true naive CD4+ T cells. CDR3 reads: CASSPPLRREGTQYF. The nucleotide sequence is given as TGTGCCAGCAGCCCGCCTCTGAGGCGAGAGGGGACCCAGTACTTC.